Shown below are 9 T cell receptor beta chains from a single sample sequenced in a study of T cell responses to AZD1222 COVID-19 vaccine. Sequenced by immunoSEQ multiplex PCR; TCRdb stores in-frame clones only, minus some. The table shows 250,000 to 300,000 clones, with 90% to 95% occurring only once. Here the sequenced sample was peripheral blood, taken 28 days after the second AZD1222 dose. The receptors originated from an adult who received the AZD1222 COVID-19 vaccine.

This clone was seen once. The gene calls are TRBV7-8 and TRBJ2-7; tentative D call: TRBD2 (5 bases). The CDR3 consists of 13 residues. The V end was cut by 3 bases, the J end by 7 bases, with 13 bases between. Germline V gives CDR1 SGHVS, CDR2 FQNEAQ. In nucleotides, the CDR3 is TGTGCCAGCAGCTTTAGCGTTCTACGTGAGCAGTACTTC. It translates to CASSFSVLREQYF.

The chain has TRBV29-1 and TRBJ1-4; tentative D call: TRBD1 (6 bases). CDR1 and CDR2 (germline): SQVTM, ANQGSEA. The V end was cut by 6 bases, the J end by 8 bases, with 13 bases between. The CDR3 is 12 residues long. CDR3 protein: CSVRGPREKLFF. The CDR3 DNA reads TGCAGCGTCCGGGGGCCGAGAGAAAAACTGTTTTTT. Drawing the rest from reference TRBV29-1 and TRBJ1-4, the complete variable domain is SAVISQKPSRDICQRGTSLTIQCQVDSQVTMMFWYRQQPGQSLTLIATANQGSEATYESGFVIDKFPISRPNLTFSTLTVSNMSPEDSSIYLCSVRGPREKLFFGSGTQLSVL.

The chain's CDR3 is CASSETSGGRNEQFF. CDR3 DNA: TGTGCCAGCAGTGAGACTAGCGGGGGTCGGAATGAGCAGTTCTTC. V gene TRBV2 combines with J gene TRBJ2-1, with 12 bases aligning to TRBD2. This CDR3 region has 15 residues. In germline, CDR1 is SNHLY, CDR2 FYNNEI. J was trimmed by 7 bases and V by 3 bases; bases with no gene match: 4.

The chain employs TRBV2 and TRBJ2-1, with a tentative D call TRBD2 (7 bases). CDR1 is SNHLY and CDR2 is FYNNEI in the germline V gene. V gave up 3 bases and J gave up 12 bases, with 21 bases separating them. The CDR3 sequence is 15 residues long. In DNA form, the CDR3 reads TGTGCCAGCAGTGACCTAGGGGGGGCCCTTGACGCGCAGTTCTTC. Translating gives CASSDLGGALDAQFF.

This sequence joins TRBV29-1 and TRBJ2-5; D is ambiguous. The CDR3 runs 11 residues. The germline CDR1 and CDR2 sequences are SQVTM and ANQGSEA. With 4 bases removed from V and 4 bases from J, the gap between germline ends came to 7 bases. The CDR3 DNA follows: TGCAGCGTTGGCAGGACAGAGACCCAGTACTTC. Its translation: CSVGRTETQYF.

The chain recombines TRBV6-1 with TRBJ2-7, with TRBD1 matching over 8 bases. The CDR3 loop spans 15 amino acids. J lost 3 bases, V lost 2 bases, and 6 bases had no gene match. Per the germline V gene, CDR1 is MNHNS and CDR2 is SASEGT. CDR3 in DNA: TGTGCCAGCAGTGAACGGACAGGGAAGAACTACGAGCAGTACTTC. This codes for CASSERTGKNYEQYF.

The chain is built from TRBV20-1 and TRBJ2-7, with D unclear. In germline, CDR1 is DFQATT, CDR2 SNEGSKA (reference sequence). This CDR3 is built from 11 residues. Between the trimmed V and J ends, which lost 2 bases and 6 bases, there was a span of 8 bases. CDR3 amino acids: CSARRDREQYF. The CDR3 DNA is TGCAGTGCTAGACGCGACCGCGAGCAGTACTTC.

The V and J genes are TRBV6-2 or TRBV6-3 and TRBJ1-1; D is unresolved. Germline lookup yields CDR1 MNHEY and CDR2 SVGEGT. CDR3 size: 16 residues. V lost 5 bases and J lost 0, with 16 bases in between. The DNA for the CDR3 is TGTGCCAGCAGTGACCTGCGACTTTCCATGAACACTGAAGCTTTCTTT. This sequence encodes CASSDLRLSMNTEAFF.

The chain joins TRBV19 to TRBJ1-6; D is perhaps TRBD1 (5 bases). This CDR3 has 15 residues. V was cut by 3 bases and J by 9 bases, with 15 bases left in between. Looked up from germline, CDR1 is LNHDA and CDR2 is SQIVND (reference sequence). The CDR3 DNA follows: TGTGCCAGTAGTATCTCGGACACCTTAGGTTCACCCCTCCACTTT. This translates into CASSISDTLGSPLHF.